A single T cell receptor (beta chain) is shown here with its context. This record comes from a study of control samples from healthy donors and cancer patients. Clones were sequenced by immunoSEQ multiplex PCR, and TCRdb holds only the in-frame ones, with some missing. The profile shows roughly 140,000 clones, more than 85% of them singletons. The sequenced sample consisted of blood. The clonotype comes from a man aged 45-65 years in good health.

CDR3 residues: CASSLSLRGGREFF. The CDR3 DNA is TGTGCCAGCAGTTTATCCCTAAGGGGCGGGAGGGAGTTCTTC. V gene TRBV28 combines with J gene TRBJ2-1; 9 positions match TRBD2. V trimming: 1 base; J trimming: 14 bases; junction bases outside the gene matches: 9. The CDR3 extends over 14 amino acids. Germline V CDR1 and CDR2: MDHEN, SYDVKM.